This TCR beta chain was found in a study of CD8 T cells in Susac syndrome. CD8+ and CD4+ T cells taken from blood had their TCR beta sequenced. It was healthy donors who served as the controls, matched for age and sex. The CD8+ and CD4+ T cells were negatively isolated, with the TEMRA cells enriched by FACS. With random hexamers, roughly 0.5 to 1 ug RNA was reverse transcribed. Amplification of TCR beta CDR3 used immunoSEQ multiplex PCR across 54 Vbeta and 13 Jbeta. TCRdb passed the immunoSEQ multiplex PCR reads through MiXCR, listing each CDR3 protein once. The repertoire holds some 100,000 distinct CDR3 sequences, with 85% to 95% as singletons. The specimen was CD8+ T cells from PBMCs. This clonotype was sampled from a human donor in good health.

CDR3 nucleotides: TGTGCCTGGAGAACCCAGGGGGTCGTAACCCTCCACTTT. This sequence encodes CAWRTQGVVTLHF. The rearrangement joins TRBV30 to TRBJ1-6; 7 nucleotides agree with TRBD1. There are 13 residues in the CDR3. Trimming took 3 bases from V and 14 from J; bases not matched to a gene: 10. CDR1 is GTSNPN and CDR2 is SVGIG in the germline V gene (reference sequence). Drawing the rest from reference TRBV30 and TRBJ1-6, the complete variable domain is SQTIHQWPATLVQPVGSPLSLECTVEGTSNPNLYWYRQAAGRGLQLLFYSVGIGQISSEVPQNLSASRPQDRQFILSSKKLLLSDSGFYLCAWRTQGVVTLHFGNGTRLTVT.